This TCR beta chain was identified in a study of blood T cell repertoires in COVID-19. Background on the study: Donors in the United States, Italy and Spain gave samples during acute or convalescent COVID-19. Sources were T cells, B-cell-depleted T cells, or PBMCs; the material itself was cDNA or gDNA.

This CDR3 has 17 residues. Germline V CDR1 and CDR2: SGHRS, YFSETQ. Germline trimming cut 4 bases from V and 6 bases from J; bases unmatched to any gene: 12. Using immunoSEQ multiplex PCR, the repertoire was profiled, and TCRdb retains in-frame clones only, with some absent. The sample records a few hundred thousand clones, 85% being singletons. What was sequenced was peripheral blood. This TCR derives from a human donor in a cohort sampled during active COVID-19. The chain is built from TRBV5-1 and TRBJ2-2; 10 nucleotides align to TRBD2. The CDR3 nucleotides are TGCGCCAGCAGCGGTAGCGGGGGGCCCCTGGGGGCCGGGGAGCTGTTTTTT. It translates to CASSGSGGPLGAGELFF.